The entry below describes one T cell receptor beta chain. Antigen specificity is unknown. The V and J ends lost 6 bases and 7 bases, in that order; junction bases with no gene match: 11. CDR1 and CDR2 (germline): SEHNR, FQNEAQ (reference sequence). The length of the CDR3 is 14 residues. These data are taken from a study of response to subunit inactivated influenza vaccine. General study points: It was the authors' suggestion that each seasonal influenza vaccination recruits few new T cells.

TCRdb re-analysed the RT-PCR reads in MiXCR, keeping a single row per CDR3 protein. Altogether approximately 680,000 distinct CDR3 sequences are present, about 15% being singletons, with the ten largest covering 11%. The gene calls are TRBV7-9 and TRBJ2-5; 7 nucleotides line up with TRBD1. This material consisted of PBMCs from blood, taken 12 days after vaccination. The receptor's source is a man in his forties or fifties who received an inactivated influenza vaccine. CDR3 sequence reads: CASSSGTAVPTQYF. The CDR3 DNA reads as TGTGCCAGCAGTTCCGGGACAGCTGTCCCGACCCAGTACTTC. Full variable domain (rest looked up from reference TRBV7-9 and TRBJ2-5): DTGVSQNPRHKITKRGQNVTFRCDPISEHNRLYWYRQTLGQGPEFLTYFQNEAQLEKSRLLSDRFSAERPKGSFSTLEIQRTEQGDSAMYLCASSSGTAVPTQYFGPGTRLLVL.